The 2 T cell receptor beta chains below all came from one sample that was sequenced in a study of T-cell memory formation after mild COVID-19. TCRdb used MiXCR to reprocess the 5' RACE reads, holding one entry per CDR3 protein. The sample lists about 210,000 distinct CDR3 sequences, approximately 30% occurring once. The specimen was PBMCs or a T cell subset sorted from them (not recorded which). The receptors were gathered from an adult woman who had mild COVID-19 (a few samples of this study predate the infection). Cell type and time point are not known.

This clonotype has just a few counts. The V call is TRBV5-1, the J call TRBJ1-6, with TRBD1 matching over 8 bases. This CDR3 comprises 15 residues. Trimming took 4 bases from V and 5 from J; bases not matched to a gene: 5. Germline-derived CDR1 and CDR2 are SGHRS and YFSETQ. The CDR3 bases are TGCGCCAGCAGCAGACAGGGGTCGGATAATTCACCCCTCCACTTT. This codes for CASSRQGSDNSPLHF.

This clonotype was seen more than once but under ten times. This chain links TRBV7-9 with TRBJ1-2, with D tentatively TRBD1 (5 bases). V was shortened by 1 base and J by 5 bases, with 8 bases between the two germline ends. Germline loops: CDR1 SEHNR, CDR2 FQNEAQ (reference sequence). The CDR3 runs 13 residues. The CDR3 DNA is TGTGCCAGCAGCTTAGAAACAGGTTATGGCTACACCTTC. Protein product: CASSLETGYGYTF.